The rows below give T cell receptor beta chains drawn from one sample of a study of CD8+ T cells in alopecia areata. The assay was immunoSEQ multiplex PCR, and TCRdb's table has in-frame clones only and misses some. The table records more than 150,000 clones, approximately 53% of them present only once. Sequences were derived from CD8+ T cells sorted from blood, sampled at week 0. Receptors were obtained from a human donor with alopecia areata. CDR3s include the opening cysteine and the closing phenylalanine or tryptophan. D genes are given only for firm matches. Clone size is stated in some rows and not others, as once, few, many or a class when expanded.

d_call: -; j_call: TRBJ2-1; clone_size: -; v_call: TRBV5-6; cdr3_aa: CASSRGAYNEQFF; cdr3_nt: TGTGCCAGCAGCAGGGGCGCCTACAATGAGCAGTTCTTC
d_call: TRBD1; j_call: TRBJ1-4; clone_size: few; v_call: TRBV27; cdr3_aa: CASSFQGATNEKLFF; cdr3_nt: TGTGCCAGCAGTTTCCAGGGGGCAACTAATGAAAAACTGTTTTTT
d_call: -; j_call: TRBJ2-7; clone_size: few; v_call: TRBV7-2; cdr3_aa: CASSHPEGGTHEQYF; cdr3_nt: TGTGCCAGCAGCCATCCCGAGGGGGGAACCCACGAGCAGTACTTC
d_call: TRBD1; j_call: TRBJ2-3; clone_size: -; v_call: TRBV30; cdr3_aa: CAWSVLGQADTQYF; cdr3_nt: TGTGCCTGGAGTGTACTAGGACAGGCAGATACGCAGTATTTT
d_call: TRBD1; j_call: TRBJ2-7; clone_size: -; v_call: TRBV9; cdr3_aa: CASSVGQAPLDYEQYF; cdr3_nt: TGTGCCAGCAGCGTCGGACAGGCTCCGTTGGACTACGAGCAGTACTTC
d_call: -; j_call: TRBJ2-5; clone_size: -; v_call: TRBV27; cdr3_aa: CASTRDGNQETQYF; cdr3_nt: TGTGCCAGCACCCGAGACGGGAACCAAGAGACCCAGTACTTC
d_call: TRBD1; j_call: TRBJ1-5; clone_size: once; v_call: TRBV7-9; cdr3_aa: CASSWGEGGSNQPQHF; cdr3_nt: TGTGCCAGCAGCTGGGGGGAAGGGGGCAGCAATCAGCCCCAGCATTTT
d_call: -; j_call: TRBJ1-5; clone_size: -; v_call: TRBV5-6; cdr3_aa: CASSHRWTSNQPQHF; cdr3_nt: TGTGCCAGCAGCCACAGATGGACGAGCAATCAGCCCCAGCATTTT
d_call: -; j_call: TRBJ1-3; clone_size: -; v_call: TRBV27; cdr3_aa: CASSPGTRSGNTIYF; cdr3_nt: TGTGCCAGCAGTCCAGGGACACGCTCTGGAAACACCATATATTTT
d_call: TRBD1; j_call: TRBJ2-7; clone_size: -; v_call: TRBV28; cdr3_aa: CASSYPGQGYEQYF; cdr3_nt: TGTGCCAGCAGTTACCCCGGACAGGGGTACGAGCAGTACTTC
d_call: -; j_call: TRBJ1-2; clone_size: few; v_call: TRBV7-2; cdr3_aa: CASSSVEVGGGYTF; cdr3_nt: TGTGCCAGCAGCTCCGTGGAAGTAGGAGGTGGCTACACCTTC
d_call: -; j_call: TRBJ1-1; clone_size: few; v_call: TRBV4-3; cdr3_aa: CASSEHGDEAFF; cdr3_nt: TGCGCCAGCAGCGAACATGGGGATGAAGCTTTCTTT
d_call: -; j_call: TRBJ2-2; clone_size: -; v_call: TRBV9; cdr3_aa: CASSVNRHEPNTGELFF; cdr3_nt: TGTGCCAGCAGCGTAAATCGGCACGAACCAAACACCGGGGAGCTGTTTTTT
d_call: -; j_call: TRBJ2-5; clone_size: once; v_call: TRBV4-3; cdr3_aa: CASSYMTGGQETQYF; cdr3_nt: TGCGCCAGCAGCTACATGACAGGCGGGCAAGAGACCCAGTACTTC
d_call: -; j_call: TRBJ2-7; clone_size: few; v_call: TRBV5-4; cdr3_aa: CASSLFRGTQYEQYF; cdr3_nt: TGTGCCAGCAGCTTATTCCGGGGGACTCAATACGAGCAGTACTTC
d_call: -; j_call: TRBJ1-2; clone_size: -; v_call: TRBV29-1; cdr3_aa: CSARVRLYGYTF; cdr3_nt: TGCAGCGCGAGGGTCCGACTCTATGGCTACACCTTC
d_call: TRBD2; j_call: TRBJ2-3; clone_size: -; v_call: TRBV6-5; cdr3_aa: CASTRGGTDTQYF; cdr3_nt: TGTGCCAGCACGCGGGGGGGCACAGATACGCAGTATTTT
d_call: -; j_call: TRBJ1-1; clone_size: few; v_call: TRBV29-1; cdr3_aa: CSAGQNTEAFF; cdr3_nt: TGCAGCGCCGGACAGAACACTGAAGCTTTCTTT
d_call: TRBD2; j_call: TRBJ2-5; clone_size: -; v_call: TRBV27; cdr3_aa: CASSLWGLAGETQYF; cdr3_nt: TGTGCCAGCAGTTTATGGGGACTAGCGGGAGAGACCCAGTACTTC
d_call: -; j_call: TRBJ1-2; clone_size: -; v_call: TRBV29-1; cdr3_aa: CSVVAETNYGYTF; cdr3_nt: TGCAGCGTTGTTGCGGAGACTAACTATGGCTACACCTTC
d_call: -; j_call: TRBJ2-3; clone_size: few; v_call: TRBV13; cdr3_aa: CASSKLPDTQYF; cdr3_nt: TGTGCCAGCAGCAAACTACCAGATACGCAGTATTTT
d_call: TRBD1; j_call: TRBJ2-3; clone_size: few; v_call: TRBV7-2; cdr3_aa: CASSLRDRGADTQYF; cdr3_nt: TGTGCCAGCAGCTTAAGAGACAGGGGTGCAGATACGCAGTATTTT
d_call: -; j_call: TRBJ2-1; clone_size: -; v_call: TRBV27; cdr3_aa: CASIMMRGMVGNEQFF; cdr3_nt: TGTGCCAGTATTATGATGAGGGGGATGGTTGGGAATGAGCAGTTCTTC
d_call: TRBD1; j_call: TRBJ1-2; clone_size: -; v_call: TRBV14; cdr3_aa: CASSQEQGHYGYTF; cdr3_nt: TGTGCCAGCAGCCAAGAACAGGGGCACTATGGCTACACCTTC
d_call: TRBD1; j_call: TRBJ2-7; clone_size: -; v_call: TRBV14; cdr3_aa: CASSQEVPGGDGYEQYF; cdr3_nt: TGTGCCAGCAGCCAAGAAGTTCCAGGGGGAGACGGCTACGAGCAGTACTTC
d_call: -; j_call: TRBJ2-2; clone_size: few; v_call: TRBV7-2; cdr3_aa: CASSLAWAGWRGELFF; cdr3_nt: TGTGCCAGCAGCTTAGCCTGGGCAGGTTGGCGTGGGGAGCTGTTTTTT
d_call: -; j_call: TRBJ2-7; clone_size: once; v_call: TRBV7-8; cdr3_aa: CASSPSPGSEQYF; cdr3_nt: TGTGCCAGCAGCCCCAGTCCGGGGAGCGAGCAGTACTTC
d_call: -; j_call: TRBJ1-2; clone_size: -; v_call: TRBV4-3; cdr3_aa: CASSQKARGVEGTNYGYTF; cdr3_nt: TGCGCCAGCAGCCAGAAAGCAAGGGGGGTAGAGGGCACTAACTATGGCTACACCTTC
d_call: -; j_call: TRBJ2-1; clone_size: -; v_call: TRBV5-6; cdr3_aa: CASSLYRTAYNEQFF; cdr3_nt: TGTGCCAGCAGCTTGTATCGGACAGCATACAATGAGCAGTTCTTC
d_call: -; j_call: TRBJ1-4; clone_size: few; v_call: TRBV14; cdr3_aa: CASSQDVSFGEKLFF; cdr3_nt: TGTGCCAGCAGCCAAGATGTCAGCTTCGGAGAAAAACTGTTTTTT
d_call: TRBD2; j_call: TRBJ2-1; clone_size: few; v_call: TRBV4-2; cdr3_aa: CASSPLAGAFNEQFF; cdr3_nt: TGTGCCAGCAGCCCGTTAGCGGGGGCCTTCAATGAGCAGTTCTTC
d_call: TRBD1; j_call: TRBJ2-1; clone_size: -; v_call: TRBV29-1; cdr3_aa: CSGVSRGRNEQFF; cdr3_nt: TGCAGTGGGGTGTCCAGGGGGCGCAATGAGCAGTTCTTC
d_call: -; j_call: TRBJ1-1; clone_size: -; v_call: TRBV30; cdr3_aa: CAGWTASNTEAFF; cdr3_nt: TGTGCCGGATGGACAGCCTCAAACACTGAAGCTTTCTTT
d_call: TRBD1; j_call: TRBJ1-1; clone_size: -; v_call: TRBV6-6; cdr3_aa: CASSSLQGTNTEAFF; cdr3_nt: TGTGCCAGCAGTTCCCTACAGGGGACAAACACTGAAGCTTTCTTT
d_call: -; j_call: TRBJ1-2; clone_size: -; v_call: TRBV9; cdr3_aa: CASSAGSDGGVYGYTF; cdr3_nt: TGTGCCAGCAGCGCAGGATCGGACGGTGGAGTCTATGGCTACACCTTC
d_call: TRBD1; j_call: TRBJ1-2; clone_size: -; v_call: TRBV30; cdr3_aa: CAWSVGDRDHYGYTF; cdr3_nt: TGTGCCTGGAGTGTAGGGGACAGGGATCACTATGGCTACACCTTC
d_call: -; j_call: TRBJ1-6; clone_size: -; v_call: TRBV4-3; cdr3_aa: CASSQDSDSSYNSPLHF; cdr3_nt: TGCGCCAGCAGCCAGGACTCTGACAGCTCCTATAATTCACCCCTCCACTTT
d_call: -; j_call: TRBJ1-1; clone_size: -; v_call: TRBV30; cdr3_aa: CAWSVGGSNTEAFF; cdr3_nt: TGTGCCTGGAGTGTAGGGGGTTCGAACACTGAAGCTTTCTTT
d_call: -; j_call: TRBJ2-3; clone_size: few; v_call: TRBV29-1; cdr3_aa: CSVEFPGQTHVTQYF; cdr3_nt: TGCAGCGTTGAATTTCCGGGACAAACTCACGTCACGCAGTATTTT
d_call: -; j_call: TRBJ2-1; clone_size: few; v_call: TRBV29-1; cdr3_aa: CSVAGNEQFF; cdr3_nt: TGCAGCGTGGCGGGCAATGAGCAGTTCTTC
d_call: -; j_call: TRBJ1-1; clone_size: -; v_call: TRBV29-1; cdr3_aa: CSVDLNEGGTEAFF; cdr3_nt: TGCAGCGTTGACTTGAACGAGGGTGGCACTGAAGCTTTCTTT
d_call: -; j_call: TRBJ2-3; clone_size: -; v_call: TRBV5-6; cdr3_aa: CASSLGGSTDTQYF; cdr3_nt: TGTGCCAGCAGCTTAGGTGGTAGCACAGATACGCAGTATTTT
d_call: -; j_call: TRBJ2-7; clone_size: -; v_call: TRBV5-1; cdr3_aa: CASSLTTESSYEQYF; cdr3_nt: TGCGCCAGCAGCCTGACGACAGAGAGCTCCTACGAGCAGTACTTC
d_call: TRBD2; j_call: TRBJ2-1; clone_size: -; v_call: TRBV5-6; cdr3_aa: CASSVSGGAYNEQFF; cdr3_nt: TGTGCCAGCAGCGTTAGCGGGGGGGCCTACAATGAGCAGTTCTTC
d_call: -; j_call: TRBJ1-4; clone_size: few; v_call: TRBV7-9; cdr3_aa: CASSFDRQNEKLFF; cdr3_nt: TGTGCCAGCAGCTTTGACAGACAGAATGAAAAACTGTTTTTT
d_call: -; j_call: TRBJ1-1; clone_size: few; v_call: TRBV7-9; cdr3_aa: CASSSEMNTEAFF; cdr3_nt: TGTGCCAGCAGCTCCGAAATGAACACTGAAGCTTTCTTT
d_call: -; j_call: TRBJ2-1; clone_size: -; v_call: TRBV11-2; cdr3_aa: CASSSGNEQFF; cdr3_nt: TGTGCCAGCAGCTCTGGGAATGAGCAGTTCTTC
d_call: -; j_call: TRBJ2-7; clone_size: -; v_call: TRBV27; cdr3_aa: CASSSDTYEQYF; cdr3_nt: TGTGCCAGCAGTTCAGACACCTACGAGCAGTACTTC
d_call: -; j_call: TRBJ2-7; clone_size: -; v_call: TRBV6-6; cdr3_aa: CASSYTLGPNEQYF; cdr3_nt: TGTGCCAGCAGTTACACATTGGGACCCAACGAGCAGTACTTC
d_call: TRBD2; j_call: TRBJ2-1; clone_size: few; v_call: TRBV4-3; cdr3_aa: CASSQGRVLLAGAILDNEQFF; cdr3_nt: TGCGCCAGCAGCCAAGGAAGGGTTCTTCTAGCGGGGGCCATTTTGGACAATGAGCAGTTCTTC